This T cell receptor (beta chain) emerged from a study of cytomegalovirus exposure and HLA in healthy donors. The study, taken as a whole, reports: Sequences of the TCR beta chain were said to predict the HLA-A and HLA-B alleles of most subjects accurately.

On this clone itself: Its antigen is still unknown.

It was with 60 Vbeta and 13 Jbeta primers that the PCR ran. The assay was immunoSEQ multiplex PCR, and TCRdb's table has in-frame clones only and misses some. This table has some 130,000 clones, over 50% appearing once. CDR1 and CDR2 (germline): MGHRA, YSYEKL. V gave up 3 bases and J gave up 3 bases, with 11 bases separating them. This CDR3 spans 14 amino acids. The chain joins TRBV4-1 to TRBJ1-1; unclear D gene. The sequenced sample consisted of PBMCs. This clonotype was sampled from a human donor in good health. CDR3 DNA sequence: TGCGCCAGCAGCCAGTCGGGAACCCACACTGAAGCTTTCTTT. Its protein is CASSQSGTHTEAFF.